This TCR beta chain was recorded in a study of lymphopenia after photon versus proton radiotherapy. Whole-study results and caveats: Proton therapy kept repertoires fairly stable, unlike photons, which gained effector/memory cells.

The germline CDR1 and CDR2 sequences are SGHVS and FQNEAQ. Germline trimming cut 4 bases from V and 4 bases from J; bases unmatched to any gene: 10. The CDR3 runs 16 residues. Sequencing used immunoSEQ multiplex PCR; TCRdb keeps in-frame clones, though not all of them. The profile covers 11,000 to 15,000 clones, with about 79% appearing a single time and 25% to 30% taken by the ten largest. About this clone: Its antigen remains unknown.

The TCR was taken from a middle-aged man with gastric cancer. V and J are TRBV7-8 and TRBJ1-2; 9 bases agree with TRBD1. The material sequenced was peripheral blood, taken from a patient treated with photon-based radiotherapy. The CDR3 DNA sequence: TGTGCCAGCAGCTGGGACAGGGACCCTTCGATCTATGGCTACACCTTC. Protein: CASSWDRDPSIYGYTF.